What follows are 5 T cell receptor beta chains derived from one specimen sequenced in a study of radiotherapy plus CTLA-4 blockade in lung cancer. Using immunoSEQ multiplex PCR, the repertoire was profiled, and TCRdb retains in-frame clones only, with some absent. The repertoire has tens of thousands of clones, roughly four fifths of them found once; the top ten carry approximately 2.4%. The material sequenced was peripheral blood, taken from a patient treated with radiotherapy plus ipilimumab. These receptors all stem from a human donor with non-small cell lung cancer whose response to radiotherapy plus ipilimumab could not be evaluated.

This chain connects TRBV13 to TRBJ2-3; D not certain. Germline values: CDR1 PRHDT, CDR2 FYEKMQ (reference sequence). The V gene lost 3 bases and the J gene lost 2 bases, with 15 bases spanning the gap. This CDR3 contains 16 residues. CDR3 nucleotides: TGTGCCAGCAGCTTCGCGGAAAGACGGAACACAGATACGCAGTATTTT. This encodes CASSFAERRNTDTQYF.

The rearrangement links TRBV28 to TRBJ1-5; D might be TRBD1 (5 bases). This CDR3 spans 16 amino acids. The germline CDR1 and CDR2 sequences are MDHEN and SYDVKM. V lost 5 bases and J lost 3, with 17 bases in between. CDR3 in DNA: TGTGCCAGCAGTCTTAGCGGGGCAGGGATCAATCAGCCCCAGCATTTT. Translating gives CASSLSGAGINQPQHF.

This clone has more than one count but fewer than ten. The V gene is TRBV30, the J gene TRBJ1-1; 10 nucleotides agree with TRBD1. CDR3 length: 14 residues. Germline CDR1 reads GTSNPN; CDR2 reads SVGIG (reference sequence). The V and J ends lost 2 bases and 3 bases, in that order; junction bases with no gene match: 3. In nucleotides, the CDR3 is TGTGCCTGGAGTCTGACAGGGGGCTACACTGAAGCTTTCTTT. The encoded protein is CAWSLTGGYTEAFF.

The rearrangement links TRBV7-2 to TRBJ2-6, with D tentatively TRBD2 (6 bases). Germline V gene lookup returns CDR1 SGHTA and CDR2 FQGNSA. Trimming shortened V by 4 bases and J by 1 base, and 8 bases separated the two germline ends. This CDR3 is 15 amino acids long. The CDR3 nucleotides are TGTGCCAGCAGCTGGGACTTATCTGGGGCCAACGTCCTGACTTTC. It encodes CASSWDLSGANVLTF.

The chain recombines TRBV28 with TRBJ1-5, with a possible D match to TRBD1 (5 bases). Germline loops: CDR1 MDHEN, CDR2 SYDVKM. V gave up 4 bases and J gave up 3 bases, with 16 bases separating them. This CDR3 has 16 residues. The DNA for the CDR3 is TGTGCCAGCAGTTGGGGGGTGGGTCAGTTCAATCAGCCCCAGCATTTT. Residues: CASSWGVGQFNQPQHF. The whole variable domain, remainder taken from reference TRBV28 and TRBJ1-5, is DVKVTQSSRYLVKRTGEKVFLECVQDMDHENMFWYRQDPGLGLRLIYFSYDVKMKEKGDIPEGYSVSREKKERFSLILESASTNQTSMYLCASSWGVGQFNQPQHFGDGTRLSIL.